Listed here are 5 T cell receptor beta chains from one sample, sequenced in a study of beta chain features in type 1 diabetes (dated by TCRdb to between 2017 and 2018). Findings and caveats that apply to the study as a whole: Type 1 diabetes patients showed a moderate but significant shortening of TCRB CDR3 length in all four CD4+ subsets.

For these receptors, no antigen is known. Library generation was performed with the immunoSEQ multiplex PCR assay. The entire isolated RNA was reverse transcribed using the High Capacity cDNA Reverse Transcription Kit, and thus expressed TCRB transcripts were sequenced. The source is immuneACCESS, and TCRdb retained only in-frame sequences with V and J called. Part of the clones is not carried over; for the studies checked, unresolved V genes explain less than half of this, and the remainder is unexplained. Counted in this sample were more than 120,000 clones; 10% to 15% of them appeared once. Under 1.5% of the sample lies in the top ten. Sequenced sample: central memory CD4+ T cells from blood. These receptor sequences come from a man younger than 35 with type 1 diabetes.

The chain recombines TRBV6-5 with TRBJ2-3; the match to TRBD2 covers 11 bases. Trimming cost V 6 bases and J 1 base; bases outside gene matches: 3. This CDR3 comprises 15 residues. The germline V gene encodes CDR1 MNHEY and CDR2 SVGAGI. In DNA, the CDR3 is TGTGCCAGCAGGGGGACTAGCGGACGCACAGATACGCAGTATTTT. As protein: CASRGTSGRTDTQYF.

The rearrangement joins TRBV19 to TRBJ2-3; D unresolved. The CDR3 is 16 amino acids. Trimming shortened V by 4 bases and J by 1 base, and 15 bases separated the two germline ends. From germline, CDR1 is LNHDA and CDR2 SQIVND (reference sequence). The CDR3 region has the DNA TGTGCCAGTAGTAAGGGTCAGCAACACCGCACAGATACGCAGTATTTT. Its protein is CASSKGQQHRTDTQYF.

The table lists this clone with many counts. This rearrangement joins TRBV6-6 to TRBJ1-1; TRBD1 aligns across 8 bases. CDR1 is MNHNY, CDR2 SVGAGI, per germline (reference sequence). V shed 7 bases and J 5 bases; nucleotides not matched to a gene: 6. CDR3 size: 13 residues. CDR3 sequence: CASNGQGITEAFF. The CDR3 DNA reads as TGTGCCAGCAACGGACAGGGAATTACTGAAGCTTTCTTT.

The chain links TRBV6-5 to TRBJ2-7, with D possibly being TRBD1 (5 bases). The CDR3 runs to 11 residues. Germline CDR1 and CDR2: MNHEY and SVGAGI. V dropped 8 bases and J dropped 5 bases, with 10 bases sitting between them. DNA of the CDR3: TGTGCCAGCTCCCAGGGCCACGAGCAGTACTTC. Protein sequence: CASSQGHEQYF.

This clone was seen ten or more times. The chain links TRBV7-9 to TRBJ2-7; TRBD2 agrees at 12 bases. Germline V gives CDR1 SEHNR, CDR2 FQNEAQ (reference sequence). J lost 6 bases, V lost 5 bases, and 8 bases had no gene match. This CDR3 has 15 amino acids. The CDR3 region is CASSLPTSGGFEQYF. As DNA, the CDR3 is TGTGCCAGCAGCCTGCCGACTAGCGGGGGTTTCGAGCAGTACTTC. Filled out from reference TRBV7-9 and TRBJ2-7, the complete variable domain reads DTGVSQNPRHKITKRGQNVTFRCDPISEHNRLYWYRQTLGQGPEFLTYFQNEAQLEKSRLLSDRFSAERPKGSFSTLEIQRTEQGDSAMYLCASSLPTSGGFEQYFGPGTRLTVT.